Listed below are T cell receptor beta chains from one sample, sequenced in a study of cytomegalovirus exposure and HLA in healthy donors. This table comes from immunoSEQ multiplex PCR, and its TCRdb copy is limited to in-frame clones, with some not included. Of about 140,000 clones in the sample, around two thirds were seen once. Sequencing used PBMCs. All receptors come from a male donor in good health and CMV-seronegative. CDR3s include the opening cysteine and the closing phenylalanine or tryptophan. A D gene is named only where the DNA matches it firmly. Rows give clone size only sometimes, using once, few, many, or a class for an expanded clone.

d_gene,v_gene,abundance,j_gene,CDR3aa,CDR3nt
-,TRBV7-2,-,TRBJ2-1,CASSLDPGSYNEQFF,TGTGCCAGCAGCTTAGACCCGGGCTCCTACAATGAGCAGTTCTTC
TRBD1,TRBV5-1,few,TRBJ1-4,CASSLQGAGATNEKLFF,TGCGCCAGCAGCTTGCAGGGGGCCGGTGCAACTAATGAAAAACTGTTTTTT
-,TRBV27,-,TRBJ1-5,CASSPGLGVGNQPQHF,TGTGCCAGCAGCCCAGGGTTAGGGGTGGGCAATCAGCCCCAGCATTTT
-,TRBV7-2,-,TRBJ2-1,CASSLTGWHEQFF,TGTGCCAGCAGCTTAACCGGGTGGCACGAGCAGTTCTTC
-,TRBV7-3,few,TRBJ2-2,CASSQDAGAGELFF,TGTGCCAGCAGCCAGGATGCCGGCGCCGGGGAGCTGTTTTTT
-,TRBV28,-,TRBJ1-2,CASSLRRDYGYTF,TGTGCCAGCAGTTTGAGGAGGGATTATGGCTACACCTTC
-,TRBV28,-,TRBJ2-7,CASSSTRLRQISYEQYF,TGTGCCAGCAGCTCCACCCGCCTGAGACAGATTTCCTACGAGCAGTACTTC
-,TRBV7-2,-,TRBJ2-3,CASSFEQGSDTQYF,TGTGCCAGCAGCTTTGAGCAGGGATCAGATACGCAGTATTTT
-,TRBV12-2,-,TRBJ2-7,CASRLGKRGPRYEQYF,TGTGCAAGTCGCTTAGGAAAGCGGGGGCCGCGCTACGAGCAGTACTTC
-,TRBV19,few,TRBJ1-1,CASNGLGGTEAFF,TGTGCCAGTAATGGACTCGGGGGCACTGAAGCTTTCTTT
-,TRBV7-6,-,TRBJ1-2,CASSDRGSYGYTF,TGTGCCAGCAGCGATCGGGGGAGCTATGGCTACACCTTC
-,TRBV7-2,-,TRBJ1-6,CASSLVIQGNSPLHF,TGTGCCAGCAGCTTAGTGATCCAGGGAAATTCACCCCTCCACTTT
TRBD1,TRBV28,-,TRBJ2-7,CASSFGQDYEQYF,TGTGCCAGCAGTTTTGGACAGGACTACGAGCAGTACTTC
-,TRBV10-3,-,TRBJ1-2,CAISGLGGYTF,TGTGCCATCAGCGGGTTGGGTGGCTACACCTTC
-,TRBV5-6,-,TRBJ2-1,CASSFAGRAHEQFF,TGTGCCAGCAGCTTCGCCGGCAGGGCCCATGAGCAGTTCTTC
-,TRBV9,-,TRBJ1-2,CASSPRDTGYGYTF,TGTGCCAGCAGCCCGAGGGACACAGGCTATGGCTACACCTTC
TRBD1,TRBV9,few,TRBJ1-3,CASSPPDRGRHFVSGNTIYF,TGTGCCAGCAGCCCACCGGACAGGGGTAGGCACTTCGTATCTGGAAACACCATATATTTT
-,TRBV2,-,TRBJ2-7,CASSASSYEQYF,TGTGCCAGCAGTGCCTCCTCCTACGAGCAGTACTTC
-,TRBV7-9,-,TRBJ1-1,CASSFVRGNTEAFF,TGTGCCAGCAGCTTCGTACGGGGGAACACTGAAGCTTTCTTT
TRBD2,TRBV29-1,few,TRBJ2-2,CSVSLSGGGTGELFF,TGCAGCGTTTCGCTCAGCGGGGGAGGGACCGGGGAGCTGTTTTTT
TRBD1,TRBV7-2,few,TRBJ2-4,CASSLALDRGNIQYF,TGTGCCAGCAGCTTAGCATTGGACAGGGGCAACATTCAGTACTTC
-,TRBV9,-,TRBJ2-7,CASSPTVSYEQYF,TGTGCCAGCAGCCCGACTGTCTCCTACGAGCAGTACTTC
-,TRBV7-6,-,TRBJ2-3,CDSSSRAASTDTQYF,TGTGACAGCAGCTCGCGCGCGGCTAGCACAGATACGCAGTATTTT
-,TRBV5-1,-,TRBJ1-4,CASSPQGQKLFF,TGCGCCAGCAGCCCTCAGGGGCAAAAACTGTTTTTT
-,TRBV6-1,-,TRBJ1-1,CASSDFGAMNTEAFF,TGTGCCAGCAGTGATTTTGGGGCGATGAACACTGAAGCTTTCTTT
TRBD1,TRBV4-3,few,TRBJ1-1,CASSQDGPRTGTMNTEAFF,TGCGCCAGCAGCCAAGATGGCCCCCGGACAGGGACCATGAACACTGAAGCTTTCTTT
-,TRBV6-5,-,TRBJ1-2,CASGREGHYGYTF,TGTGCCAGCGGGCGGGAAGGGCACTATGGCTACACCTTC
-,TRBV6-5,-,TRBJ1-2,CASSYDLGGRGYTF,TGTGCCAGCAGTTACGACCTTGGGGGGAGAGGCTACACCTTC
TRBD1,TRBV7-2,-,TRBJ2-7,CASSPQTGGAGEQYF,TGTGCCAGCAGCCCTCAAACAGGGGGCGCGGGAGAGCAGTACTTC
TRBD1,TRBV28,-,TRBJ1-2,CASSPGQADYGYTF,TGTGCCAGCAGCCCGGGACAGGCCGACTATGGCTACACCTTC
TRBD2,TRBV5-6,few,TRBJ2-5,CASSLGIAGGLGTQYF,TGTGCCAGCAGCTTGGGGATAGCGGGGGGGCTGGGGACCCAGTACTTC
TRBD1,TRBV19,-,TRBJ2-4,CASTLRQGANIQYF,TGTGCCAGTACCCTACGCCAGGGGGCAAACATTCAGTACTTC
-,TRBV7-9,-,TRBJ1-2,CASSLGGVRDYGYTF,TGTGCCAGCAGCTTAGGGGGGGTGCGCGACTATGGCTACACCTTC
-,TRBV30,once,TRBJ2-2,CAWSNSPNPNTGELFF,TGTGCCTGGAGTAACAGTCCAAACCCGAACACCGGGGAGCTGTTTTTT
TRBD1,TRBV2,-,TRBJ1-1,CASSIGQGVAFF,TGTGCCAGCAGTATAGGACAGGGGGTGGCTTTCTTT
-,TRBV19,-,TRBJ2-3,CASSGDRSSTDTQYF,TGTGCCAGTAGCGGAGACCGATCTAGCACAGATACGCAGTATTTT
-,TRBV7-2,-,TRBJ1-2,CASSQGFNYGYTF,TGTGCCAGCAGCCAGGGGTTCAACTATGGCTACACCTTC
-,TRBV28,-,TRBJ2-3,CASSLGAVASSTDTQYF,TGTGCCAGCAGTTTAGGGGCCGTAGCATCTAGCACAGATACGCAGTATTTT
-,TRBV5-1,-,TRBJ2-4,CASSSSDGSNDIQYF,TGCGCCAGCAGCTCCAGTGACGGGAGTAATGACATTCAGTACTTC
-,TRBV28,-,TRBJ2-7,CATRSIRGQYF,TGTGCCACCCGCTCCATCAGGGGCCAGTACTTC
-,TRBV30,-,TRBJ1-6,CAWSDGGHSPLHF,TGTGCCTGGAGTGACGGGGGTCATTCACCCCTCCACTTT